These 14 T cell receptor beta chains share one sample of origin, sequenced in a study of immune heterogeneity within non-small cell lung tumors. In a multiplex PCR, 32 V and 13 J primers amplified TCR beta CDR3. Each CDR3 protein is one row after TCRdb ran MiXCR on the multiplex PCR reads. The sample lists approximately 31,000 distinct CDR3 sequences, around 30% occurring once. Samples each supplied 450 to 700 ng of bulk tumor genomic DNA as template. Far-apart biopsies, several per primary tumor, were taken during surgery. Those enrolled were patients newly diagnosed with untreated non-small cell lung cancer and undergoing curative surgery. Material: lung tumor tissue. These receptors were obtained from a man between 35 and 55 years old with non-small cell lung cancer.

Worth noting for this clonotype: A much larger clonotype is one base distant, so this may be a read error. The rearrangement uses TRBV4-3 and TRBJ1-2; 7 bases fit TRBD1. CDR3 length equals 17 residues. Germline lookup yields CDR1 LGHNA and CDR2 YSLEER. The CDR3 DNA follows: TGCACCAGCAGCCAAGAAGGGGCGACAGGGCTGGGTGGTGGCTACACCTTC. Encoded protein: CTSSQEGATGLGGGYTF.

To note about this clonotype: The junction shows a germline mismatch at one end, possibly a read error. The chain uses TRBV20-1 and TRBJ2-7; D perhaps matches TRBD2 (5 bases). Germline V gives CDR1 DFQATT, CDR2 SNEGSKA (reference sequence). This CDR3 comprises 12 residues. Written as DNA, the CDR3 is TGCATTGCTTCCGGGAACGGAAACGAGCAGTACTTC. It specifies CIASGNGNEQYF.

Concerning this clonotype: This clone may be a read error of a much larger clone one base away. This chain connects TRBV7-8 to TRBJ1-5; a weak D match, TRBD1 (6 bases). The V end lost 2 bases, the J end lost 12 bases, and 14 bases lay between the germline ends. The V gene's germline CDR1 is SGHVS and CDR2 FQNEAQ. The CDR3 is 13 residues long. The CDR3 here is CASSLSQGSHQHF. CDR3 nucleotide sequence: TGTGCCAGCAGCTTATCGCAGGGGTCACACCAGCATTTT.

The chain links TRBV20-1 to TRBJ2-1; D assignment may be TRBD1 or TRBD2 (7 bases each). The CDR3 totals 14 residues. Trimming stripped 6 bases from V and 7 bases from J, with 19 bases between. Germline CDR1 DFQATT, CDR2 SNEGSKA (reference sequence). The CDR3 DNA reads TGCAGTGCAACCGACAGGGCTAGCGGTAATGAGCAGTTCTTC. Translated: CSATDRASGNEQFF.

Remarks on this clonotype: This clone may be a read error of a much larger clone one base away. The CDR3 bases are TGTGCCAGCAGCGTAGGGAGGACTCCACCCTACGAGCAGTACTTC. This gives the protein CASSVGRTPPYEQYF. The J gene is TRBJ2-7, the V gene TRBV9; D possibly corresponds to TRBD2 (5 bases). V lost 0 bases and J lost 2, with 12 bases in between. Germline lookup yields CDR1 SGDLS and CDR2 YYNGEE. The CDR3 loop spans 15 amino acids.

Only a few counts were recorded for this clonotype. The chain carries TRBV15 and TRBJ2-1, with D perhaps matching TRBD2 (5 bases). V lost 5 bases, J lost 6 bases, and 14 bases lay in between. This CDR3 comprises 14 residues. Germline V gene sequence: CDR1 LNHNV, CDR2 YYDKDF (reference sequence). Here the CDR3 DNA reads TGTGCCACCAGCGTCGCTAGCCCGATCAATGAGCAGTTCTTC. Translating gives CATSVASPINEQFF.

The CDR3 region has the DNA TGCGCCAGCAGCCTTCTGCTTACAGACTCTAACTCTGGGGCCAACGTCCTGACTTTC. This translates into CASSLLLTDSNSGANVLTF. The chain recombines TRBV4-1 with TRBJ2-6; D is undetermined. Germline V gives CDR1 MGHRA, CDR2 YSYEKL. V was cut by 4 bases and J by 0 bases, with 19 bases left in between. This CDR3 spans 19 amino acids.

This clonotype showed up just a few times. The CDR3 DNA follows: TGTGCCAGCAGCCCTAGACGGGACAATCAGCCCCAGCATTTT. As protein: CASSPRRDNQPQHF. V and J are TRBV6-2 or TRBV6-3 and TRBJ1-5, with unresolved D. Trimming left V 6 bases short and J 3 bases short, with 12 bases between. CDR3 length equals 14 residues. Germline values: CDR1 MNHEY, CDR2 SVGEGT.

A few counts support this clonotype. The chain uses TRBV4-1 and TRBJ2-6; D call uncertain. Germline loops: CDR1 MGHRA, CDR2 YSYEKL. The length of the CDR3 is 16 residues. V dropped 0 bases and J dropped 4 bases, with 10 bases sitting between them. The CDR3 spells CASSQDQPHGANVLTF. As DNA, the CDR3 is TGCGCCAGCAGCCAAGATCAGCCCCACGGGGCCAACGTCCTGACTTTC.

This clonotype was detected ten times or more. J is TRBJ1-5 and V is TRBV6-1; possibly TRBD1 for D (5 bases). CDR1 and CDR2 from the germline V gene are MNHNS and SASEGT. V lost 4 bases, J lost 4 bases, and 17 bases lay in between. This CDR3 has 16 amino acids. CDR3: CASSASDSQRNQPQHF. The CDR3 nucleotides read TGTGCCAGCAGTGCCTCCGACAGTCAGCGGAATCAGCCCCAGCATTTT.

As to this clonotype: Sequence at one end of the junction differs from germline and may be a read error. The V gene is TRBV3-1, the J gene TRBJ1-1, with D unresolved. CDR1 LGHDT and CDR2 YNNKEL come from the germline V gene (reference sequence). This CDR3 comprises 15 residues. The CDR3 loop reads CAGSQWVPGNTEAFF. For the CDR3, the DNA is TGTGCCGGCAGCCAGTGGGTTCCGGGGAACACTGAAGCTTTCTTT.

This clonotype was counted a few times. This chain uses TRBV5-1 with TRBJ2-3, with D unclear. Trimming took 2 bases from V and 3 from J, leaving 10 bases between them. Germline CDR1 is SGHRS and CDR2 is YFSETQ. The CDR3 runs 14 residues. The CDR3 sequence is CASSFERGTDTQYF. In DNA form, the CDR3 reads TGCGCCAGCAGCTTCGAACGCGGAACAGATACGCAGTATTTT.

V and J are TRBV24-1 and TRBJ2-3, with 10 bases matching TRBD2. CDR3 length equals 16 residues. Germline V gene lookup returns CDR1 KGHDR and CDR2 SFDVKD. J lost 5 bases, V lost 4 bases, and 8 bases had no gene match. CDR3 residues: CATSDPSGRAIDTQYF. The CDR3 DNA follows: TGTGCCACCAGTGACCCCAGCGGGAGGGCCATAGATACGCAGTATTTT.

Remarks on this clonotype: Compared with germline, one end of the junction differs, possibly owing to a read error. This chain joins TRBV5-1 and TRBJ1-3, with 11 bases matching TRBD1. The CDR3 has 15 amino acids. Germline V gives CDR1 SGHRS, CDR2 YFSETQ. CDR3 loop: CAGSERTGGGNTIYF. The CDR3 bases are TGCGCCGGCAGCGAGAGGACAGGGGGCGGAAACACCATATATTTT.